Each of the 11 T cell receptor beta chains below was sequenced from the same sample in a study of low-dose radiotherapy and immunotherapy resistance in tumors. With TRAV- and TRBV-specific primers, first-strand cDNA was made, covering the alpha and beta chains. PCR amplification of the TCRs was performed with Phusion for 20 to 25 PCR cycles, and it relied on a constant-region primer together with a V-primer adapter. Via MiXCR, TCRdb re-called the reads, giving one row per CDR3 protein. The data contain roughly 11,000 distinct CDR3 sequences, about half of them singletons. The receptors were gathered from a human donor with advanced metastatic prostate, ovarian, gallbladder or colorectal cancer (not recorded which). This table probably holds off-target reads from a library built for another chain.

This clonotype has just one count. The CDR3 loop is CSARVGTDYNSPLHF. The CDR3 DNA reads as TGCAGTGCTAGAGTAGGAACGGACTATAATTCACCCCTCCACTTT. This chain links TRBV20-1 with TRBJ1-6; D gene unclear. The CDR3 is 15 residues long. The V end lost 1 base, the J end lost 3 bases, and 10 bases lay between the germline ends. CDR1 and CDR2 (germline): DFQATT, SNEGSKA (reference sequence).

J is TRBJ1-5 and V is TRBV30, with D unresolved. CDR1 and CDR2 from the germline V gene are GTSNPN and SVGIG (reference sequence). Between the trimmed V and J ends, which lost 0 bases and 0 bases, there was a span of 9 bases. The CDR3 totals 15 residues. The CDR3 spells CAWSVRHNSNQPQHF. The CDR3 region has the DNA TGTGCCTGGAGTGTACGTCACAATAGCAATCAGCCCCAGCATTTT. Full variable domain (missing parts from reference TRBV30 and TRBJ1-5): SQTIHQWPATLVQPVGSPLSLECTVEGTSNPNLYWYRQAAGRGLQLLFYSVGIGQISSEVPQNLSASRPQDRQFILSSKKLLLSDSGFYLCAWSVRHNSNQPQHFGDGTRLSIL.

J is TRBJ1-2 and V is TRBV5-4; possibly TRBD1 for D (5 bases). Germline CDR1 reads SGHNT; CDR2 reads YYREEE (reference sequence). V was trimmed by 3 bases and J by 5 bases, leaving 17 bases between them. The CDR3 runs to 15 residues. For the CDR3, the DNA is TGTGCCAGCAGCTCCGACAGTTACGCCGTATATGGCTACACCTTC. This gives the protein CASSSDSYAVYGYTF.

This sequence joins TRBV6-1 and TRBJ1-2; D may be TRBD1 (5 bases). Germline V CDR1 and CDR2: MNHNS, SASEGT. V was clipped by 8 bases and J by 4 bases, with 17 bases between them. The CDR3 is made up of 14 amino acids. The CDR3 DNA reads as TGTGCCAGCCTCCCAGGAGGGGCCCTCTATGGCTACACCTTC. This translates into CASLPGGALYGYTF.

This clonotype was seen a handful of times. The CDR3, as DNA: TGTGCCAGCAGCCGACAGGGAGCTGAAGCTTTCTTT. It translates to CASSRQGAEAFF. This sequence joins TRBV2 and TRBJ1-1, with TRBD1 matching over 7 bases. V shed 6 bases, J shed 6 bases, and the junction held 4 bases outside the gene matches. This CDR3 has 12 residues. The germline gives CDR1 SNHLY, CDR2 FYNNEI.

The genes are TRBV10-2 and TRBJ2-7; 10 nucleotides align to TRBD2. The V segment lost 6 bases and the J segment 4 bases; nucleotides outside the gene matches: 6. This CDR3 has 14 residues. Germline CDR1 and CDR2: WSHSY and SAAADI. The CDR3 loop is CASSESGGVYEQYF. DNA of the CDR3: TGCGCCAGCAGCGAAAGCGGGGGGGTTTACGAGCAGTACTTC.

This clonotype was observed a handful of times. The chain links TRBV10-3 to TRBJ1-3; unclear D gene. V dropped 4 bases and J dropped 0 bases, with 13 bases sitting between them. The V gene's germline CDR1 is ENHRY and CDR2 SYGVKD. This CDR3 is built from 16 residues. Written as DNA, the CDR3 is TGTGCCATCAGTGTAGAGGGCGCAAGCTCTGGAAACACCATATATTTT. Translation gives CAISVEGASSGNTIYF.

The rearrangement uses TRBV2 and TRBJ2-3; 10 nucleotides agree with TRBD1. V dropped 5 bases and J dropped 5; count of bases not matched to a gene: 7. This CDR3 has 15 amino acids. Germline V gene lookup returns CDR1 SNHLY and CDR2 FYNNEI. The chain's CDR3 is CASSPTGGWLDTQYF. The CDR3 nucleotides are TGTGCCAGCAGTCCGACAGGGGGCTGGTTAGATACGCAGTATTTT.

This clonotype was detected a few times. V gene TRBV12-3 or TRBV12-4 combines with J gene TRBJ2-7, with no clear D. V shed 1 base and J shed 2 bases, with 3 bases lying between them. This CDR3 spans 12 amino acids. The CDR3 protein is CASSLGAYEQYF. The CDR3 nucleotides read TGTGCCAGCAGTTTAGGGGCCTACGAGCAGTACTTC.

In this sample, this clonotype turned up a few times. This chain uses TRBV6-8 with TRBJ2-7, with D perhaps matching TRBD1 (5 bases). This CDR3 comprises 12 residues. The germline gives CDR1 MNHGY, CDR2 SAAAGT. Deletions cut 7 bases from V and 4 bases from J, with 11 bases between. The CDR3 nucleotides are TGTGCCAGCAAAGGGGCACCTTACGAGCAGTACTTC. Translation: CASKGAPYEQYF.

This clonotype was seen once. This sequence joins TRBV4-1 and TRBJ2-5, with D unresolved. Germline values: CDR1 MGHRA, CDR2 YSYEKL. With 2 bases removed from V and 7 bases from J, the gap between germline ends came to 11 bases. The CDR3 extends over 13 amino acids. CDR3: CASSQIGSWTQYF. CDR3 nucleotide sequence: TGCGCCAGCAGCCAAATCGGTAGCTGGACCCAGTACTTC.